Shown below are 22 T cell receptor beta chains from a single sample sequenced in a study of metastatic and nonmetastatic thyroid tumors (TCRdb year 2020). The method was PCR. Instrument used: Illumina HiSeq 4000. TCRdb's own reprocessing of the public reads used fastp at Q25 and MiXCR and kept productive beta chains. The sample table records 90,000 or so clones; 8% to 9.5% of these occur just once. The ten largest clones add up to 8.8% of the sample. None of the patients had been given any treatment before thyroid surgery. The specimen sequenced was blood. These receptors all stem from a female donor with papillary thyroid cancer or a benign thyroid nodule (not recorded which). Some clones in this sample may be carry-over from other donors' samples.

This clone appeared many times. This rearrangement joins TRBV7-9 to TRBJ1-1; D is uncertain. The CDR3 is 13 residues long. V lost 6 bases, J lost 3 bases, and 11 bases lay in between. The V gene's germline CDR1 is SEHNR and CDR2 FQNEAQ (reference sequence). The CDR3 DNA reads TGTGCCAGCAGTCTCATTGGGGACACTGAAGCTTTCTTT. It encodes CASSLIGDTEAFF.

The chain couples TRBV12-3 or TRBV12-4 to TRBJ2-2; 8 nucleotides line up with TRBD2. The CDR3 length is 16 residues. Trimming removed 8 bases from V and 0 bases from J; junction bases left unmatched: 8. CDR3 nucleotides: TGTGCCAGCCAATCTGGCGGGGGGTCGAACACCGGGGAGCTGTTTTTT. Protein product: CASQSGGGSNTGELFF.

This clone was seen repeatedly, ten times or more. CDR3 loop: CAISAYREETQYF. Here the CDR3 DNA reads TGTGCCATCAGTGCGTACAGAGAAGAGACCCAGTACTTC. The chain couples TRBV10-3 to TRBJ2-5; D is ambiguous. Germline V lookup: CDR1 ENHRY, CDR2 SYGVKD. With 4 bases removed from V and 3 bases from J, the gap between germline ends came to 9 bases. The CDR3 consists of 13 residues.

This clone was seen repeatedly, ten times or more. This chain uses TRBV4-2 with TRBJ2-5; D is possibly TRBD1 or TRBD2 (5 bases each). The CDR3 consists of 16 residues. V was clipped by 2 bases and J by 7 bases, with 20 bases between them. Germline CDR1 LGHNA, CDR2 YNFKEQ. The CDR3 sequence is CASSQRAGPIEGTQYF. Here the CDR3 DNA reads TGTGCCAGCAGCCAACGGGCAGGGCCGATTGAGGGGACCCAGTACTTC.

A note on this clone: A much larger clone differs by one base, so this may be a read error. The rearrangement joins TRBV5-6 to TRBJ2-5; 15 positions agree with TRBD2. The CDR3 sequence is 17 residues long. Germline V gene lookup returns CDR1 SGHDT and CDR2 YYEEEE. The CDR3 sequence: CTSSGGLAGGVQETQYF. The CDR3 coding sequence is TGTACCAGCAGCGGGGGACTAGCGGGGGGAGTCCAAGAGACCCAGTACTTC.

This clone was counted at least ten times. The chain recombines TRBV19 with TRBJ2-1, with a possible D match to TRBD2 (5 bases). CDR1 LNHDA and CDR2 SQIVND come from the germline V gene (reference sequence). Trimming took 5 bases from V and 7 from J, leaving 9 bases between them. The CDR3 totals 12 residues. The CDR3 coding sequence is TGTGCCAGTAGTCCGGACTTTAATGAGCAGTTCTTC. Its translation: CASSPDFNEQFF.

In its sample, this clone was seen many times. This chain links TRBV20-1 with TRBJ2-1; 8 nucleotides line up with TRBD2. This CDR3 region has 12 residues. Germline CDR1 and CDR2: DFQATT and SNEGSKA (reference sequence). V lost 3 bases, J lost 15 bases, and 10 bases stayed unmatched. Here the CDR3 reads CSASAPGGAGFF. The CDR3 coding sequence is TGCAGTGCTAGTGCACCCGGGGGGGCCGGGTTCTTC.

This clone has at least ten counts. The genes are TRBV20-1 and TRBJ1-6; D not resolved. Between the trimmed V and J ends, which lost 0 bases and 0 bases, there was a span of 9 bases. Germline assignment: CDR1 DFQATT and CDR2 SNEGSKA (reference sequence). This CDR3 contains 16 residues. This CDR3 reads CSARELYNSYNSPLHF. The DNA for the CDR3 is TGCAGTGCTAGAGAATTGTACAACTCCTATAATTCACCCCTCCACTTT.

This clone was detected ten times or more. V and J are TRBV5-1 and TRBJ2-1; D might be TRBD2 (6 bases). Trimming removed 4 bases from V and 9 bases from J, with 20 bases in between. This CDR3 has 15 residues. The germline V gene encodes CDR1 SGHRS and CDR2 YFSETQ. For the CDR3, the DNA is TGCGCCAGCAGCCCGCGGGGAGGCGGGATTCGTGAGCAGTTCTTC. This encodes CASSPRGGGIREQFF.

This clone showed up just a few times. One end of the junction fails to match germline, which may point to a read error. The same CDR3 can be traced to other DNA sequences in this sample. This rearrangement joins TRBV12-3 or TRBV12-4 to TRBJ1-3; TRBD1 is a possible D gene (6 bases). The length of the CDR3 is 15 residues. In DNA, the CDR3 is TGTGCCAGCAGCCATGCAGGGGTTGCTGGAAGCACCATATACTTT. It yields the protein CASSHAGVAGSTIYF.

This clone was detected ten times or more. This chain uses TRBV27 with TRBJ2-5, with a possible D match to TRBD2 (5 bases). V dropped 6 bases and J dropped 5 bases, with 16 bases sitting between them. The V gene's germline CDR1 is MNHEY and CDR2 SMNVEV (reference sequence). This CDR3 comprises 14 residues. The CDR3 loop is CASSLERHGETQYF. CDR3 in DNA: TGTGCCAGCAGCCTTGAGCGGCACGGGGAGACCCAGTACTTC.

This clone was counted ten times or more. CDR3 sequence (DNA): TGCGCCAGCAGTGAGGGGTCTAGCGGGGTAATTTATTTT. Protein sequence: CASSEGSSGVIYF. The chain combines TRBV10-2 with TRBJ2-3; 9 positions agree with TRBD2. In germline, CDR1 is WSHSY, CDR2 SAAADI. With 2 bases clipped from V and 15 bases from J, the junction kept 9 bases outside the gene matches. CDR3 size: 13 residues.

In the case of this clone: This CDR3 is also generated by other DNA sequences in the sample. The chain combines TRBV5-1 with TRBJ2-5; 10 bases agree with TRBD1. CDR1 is SGHRS, CDR2 YFSETQ, per germline. This CDR3 is 15 amino acids long. V gave up 0 bases and J gave up 1 base; unmatched junction bases: 0. The CDR3 DNA sequence: TGCGCCAGCAGCTTGGGGACAGGGGGCCAAGAGACCCAGTACTTC. Translation: CASSLGTGGQETQYF.

Details on this clone: The junction does not match germline at one end; this may be a read error. The rearrangement links TRBV29-1 to TRBJ1-2, with D perhaps matching TRBD1 (5 bases). The CDR3 covers 12 residues. Germline V lookup: CDR1 SQVTM, CDR2 ANQGSEA. This chain's CDR3 is CSGRGRIYGHIF. In DNA, the CDR3 is TGCAGCGGGCGGGGCCGGATCTATGGCCACATCTTC.

This clone was picked up many times. The V and J genes are TRBV14 and TRBJ2-7; 7 bases are a match to TRBD1. The V gene end was trimmed by 1 base and the J gene end by 4 bases; junction bases not matched to a gene: 4. The CDR3 totals 14 residues. Germline CDR1 SGHDN, CDR2 FVKESK. CDR3 sequence (DNA): TGTGCCAGCAGCCAAGGTACAGGGGTTTACGAGCAGTACTTC. Amino acids: CASSQGTGVYEQYF.

The genes are TRBV6-5 and TRBJ2-7; D is ambiguous. CDR1 is MNHEY and CDR2 is SVGAGI in the germline V gene. The CDR3 is made up of 14 amino acids. V lost 0 bases and J lost 4, with 10 bases in between. CDR3 amino acids: CASSYSLALYEQYF. CDR3 DNA: TGTGCCAGCAGTTACTCTTTGGCTCTTTACGAGCAGTACTTC.

This clone was seen ten or more times. The junction and the germline gene differ at one end; a read error may be behind it. The same CDR3 also results from other DNA sequences found in this sample. The chain recombines TRBV11-3 with TRBJ2-7, with D possibly being TRBD2 (5 bases). The CDR3 is 13 amino acids. Germline V gene data show CDR1 as SGHNT and CDR2 as YENEEA. The CDR3 nucleotides read TGTGCCAGCAGCTTACGTGAGGGATACGAACAGTACTTC. Protein product: CASSLREGYEQYF.

This clone was seen only a few times. The genes are TRBV20-1 and TRBJ2-3; 7 nucleotides agree with TRBD2. The CDR3 spans 14 residues. V shed 3 bases, J shed 1 base, and the junction held 4 bases outside the gene matches. CDR1 is DFQATT and CDR2 is SNEGSKA in the germline V gene (reference sequence). The CDR3 bases are TGCAGTGCTAGTATTGGGGGGGGCACAGATACGCAGTATTTT. Translated, it gives CSASIGGGTDTQYF.

This clone was detected only a few times. A clone one base away is much larger, so this may be a read error. Additional DNA sequences in this sample encode the identical CDR3. The CDR3 sequence: CASSEEGMVYEQYF. Here the CDR3 DNA reads TGCGCCAGCAGTGAGGAGGGAATGGTGTACGAACAGTACTTC. The chain recombines TRBV10-2 with TRBJ2-7; weak D call: TRBD2 (5 bases). This CDR3 is 14 amino acids long. Germline CDR1 and CDR2: WSHSY and SAAADI.

The chain couples TRBV20-1 to TRBJ2-7, with 8 bases matching TRBD1. CDR3 length equals 16 residues. Germline V gives CDR1 DFQATT, CDR2 SNEGSKA (reference sequence). Trimming took 3 bases from V and 5 from J; bases not matched to a gene: 15. DNA for the CDR3: TGCAGTGCTAGTCGTGTTGCAGGGGGCGTCGCCCACGAGCAGTACTTC. This gives the protein CSASRVAGGVAHEQYF.

This clone was observed a few times. Being one base from a much bigger clone, this may be a read error. V usage is TRBV6-5 and J usage is TRBJ1-1; D may be TRBD1 (5 bases). Germline CDR1 MNHEY, CDR2 SVGAGI. V shed 4 bases and J shed 4 bases, with 10 bases lying between them. The CDR3 loop spans 13 amino acids. CDR3 bases: TGTGCCAGCAGTTCCGGGACTCGCACTGAAGCTTTCTTT. Encoded protein: CASSSGTRTEAFF.

This clone showed up many times. The chain couples TRBV27 to TRBJ1-2; D possibly corresponds to TRBD1 (5 bases). This CDR3 contains 14 residues. The V and J ends lost 5 bases and 8 bases respectively, with 18 bases between them. Germline V gene data show CDR1 as MNHEY and CDR2 as SMNVEV (reference sequence). CDR3 protein: CASSRGTAGIGYTF. CDR3 in DNA: TGTGCCAGCAGTAGAGGGACGGCTGGAATCGGCTACACCTTC.